A single sample gave rise to the 25 T cell receptor beta chains below, sequenced in a study of blood T cells in healthy people across ages. A second about 7 to 11 cycle PCR used barcoded and J-beta primers. Each CDR3 protein gets one entry after TCRdb re-called the 5' RACE reads with MiXCR. The sample shows just over 1 million distinct CDR3 sequences, more than 35% of them seen only once. Sample: blood. These TCRs come from a woman aged 60-70 years in good health.

V is TRBV4-1 and J is TRBJ2-5; D perhaps matches TRBD1 (6 bases). Germline loops: CDR1 MGHRA, CDR2 YSYEKL. The V end was cut by 0 bases, the J end by 2 bases, with 7 bases between. CDR3 length: 14 amino acids. CDR3: CASSQDDRQETQYF. In DNA, the CDR3 is TGCGCCAGCAGCCAAGACGACAGGCAAGAGACCCAGTACTTC.

This clonotype was found a few times. The gene calls are TRBV5-1 and TRBJ2-2; no definite D call. Deletions cut 7 bases from V and 1 base from J, with 8 bases between. Germline V gene sequence: CDR1 SGHRS, CDR2 YFSETQ. CDR3 length equals 13 residues. CDR3 DNA sequence: TGCGCCAGCGGTGGCGGGAACACCGGGGAGCTGTTTTTT. Its translation is CASGGGNTGELFF.

CDR3 nucleotides: TGTGCCAGCAATTTAGCGGGAGGGGGGAATGAGCAGTTCTTC. Residues: CASNLAGGGNEQFF. The chain uses TRBV6-6 and TRBJ2-1, with TRBD2 identical over 11 bases. The ends lost 7 bases at V and 7 bases at J; junction bases unmatched: 6. There are 14 residues in the CDR3. Germline V gene lookup returns CDR1 MNHNY and CDR2 SVGAGI (reference sequence).

The chain joins TRBV28 to TRBJ1-1; 8 nucleotides align to TRBD1. V was pared by 5 bases and J by 1 base, with 9 bases of the junction left unmatched. The germline V gene encodes CDR1 MDHEN and CDR2 SYDVKM. The CDR3 is 16 residues long. The CDR3 is CASSPGTGLRNTEAFF. In DNA, the CDR3 is TGTGCCAGCAGTCCCGGGACAGGTCTGAGGAACACTGAAGCTTTCTTT.

This clonotype was counted once. The rearrangement joins TRBV3-1 to TRBJ2-5, with D perhaps TRBD2 (6 bases). This CDR3 region has 15 residues. Germline V CDR1 and CDR2: LGHDT, YNNKEL (reference sequence). V lost 4 bases and J 5 bases, leaving 17 bases between the germline ends. Here the CDR3 reads CASSPIGTRGETQYF. The CDR3 DNA is TGTGCCAGCAGCCCCATCGGGACTCGAGGGGAGACCCAGTACTTC.

The V call is TRBV5-1, the J call TRBJ2-5; D is possibly TRBD1 or TRBD2 (6 bases each). CDR3 size: 15 residues. CDR1 and CDR2 (germline): SGHRS, YFSETQ. Trimming took off 4 bases at V and 11 bases at J, with 24 bases between the two ends. CDR3 DNA sequence: TGCGCCAGCAGCGTCTGGACCGGGGGACACAATGAGCAGTACTTC. Its protein product is CASSVWTGGHNEQYF.

The chain is built from TRBV20-1 and TRBJ2-3, with 13 positions matching TRBD2. After removal of 6 bases from V and 4 bases from J, the junction contained 10 bases not matched to a gene. The germline gives CDR1 DFQATT, CDR2 SNEGSKA (reference sequence). CDR3 length equals 16 residues. CDR3 loop: CSAGRLAGGEADTQYF. CDR3 nucleotide sequence: TGCAGTGCGGGCCGACTAGCGGGAGGTGAAGCAGATACGCAGTATTTT.

CDR3 bases: TGTGCCAGCAGCAGCGGGGCGTCGAGCTCCTACGAGCAGTACTTC. Its protein product is CASSSGASSSYEQYF. The chain carries TRBV3-1 and TRBJ2-7; 7 nucleotides align to TRBD2. The CDR3 extends over 15 amino acids. After removal of 5 bases from V and 0 bases from J, the junction contained 7 bases not matched to a gene. Per the germline V gene, CDR1 is LGHDT and CDR2 is YNNKEL (reference sequence).

Details on this clonotype: A read error may produce the germline difference seen at one junction end. The chain uses TRBV2 and TRBJ2-5; D may be TRBD2 (5 bases). The germline V gene has CDR1 SNHLY and CDR2 FYNNEI. The CDR3 runs to 14 residues. This chain's CDR3 is CASLGSASQGTQYF. The DNA of the CDR3 is TGTGCCAGCTTAGGTAGCGCGAGCCAAGGGACCCAGTACTTC.

This chain joins TRBV9 and TRBJ2-7; maybe TRBD2 (6 bases). This CDR3 has 14 residues. Trimming left V 0 bases short and J 4 bases short, with 11 bases between. Germline-derived CDR1 and CDR2 are SGDLS and YYNGEE. The CDR3 region has the DNA TGTGCCAGCAGCGTAGGGACTACTGGTTACGAGCAGTACTTC. Its protein product is CASSVGTTGYEQYF. Supplemented by reference TRBV9 and TRBJ2-7, the full variable domain reads DSGVTQTPKHLITATGQRVTLRCSPRSGDLSVYWYQQSLDQGLQFLIQYYNGEERAKGNILERFSAQQFPDLHSELNLSSLELGDSALYFCASSVGTTGYEQYFGPGTRLTVT.

The chain employs TRBV7-6 and TRBJ2-5; TRBD2 matches at 14 bases. With V trimmed by 1 base and J by 11 bases, 15 bases remained unmatched. Germline CDR1 SGHVS, CDR2 FNYEAQ. CDR3 length: 18 residues. Here the CDR3 reads CASSLGTGTSGSRYEQYF. The CDR3 DNA follows: TGTGCCAGCAGCTTAGGTACCGGGACTAGCGGGAGTAGGTATGAGCAGTACTTC.

This clonotype showed up just a few times. V usage is TRBV20-1 and J usage is TRBJ1-5, with a weak D call TRBD1 (5 bases). V lost 5 bases and J 6 bases, leaving 17 bases between the germline ends. CDR1 and CDR2 from the germline V gene are DFQATT and SNEGSKA (reference sequence). The CDR3 loop spans 14 amino acids. The CDR3 region has the DNA TGCAGTGCTCATCCGGGGGGGAACGGTCAGCCCCAGCATTTT. Its protein product is CSAHPGGNGQPQHF.

This clonotype was observed a single time. The J gene is TRBJ2-7, the V gene TRBV25-1; 11 nucleotides align to TRBD2. There are 17 residues in the CDR3. The J segment lost 6 bases and the V segment lost 3 bases, leaving 13 bases of the junction unmatched. Per germline, CDR1 MGHDK and CDR2 SYGVNS. This CDR3 is CASSESTSGIRRVEQYF. DNA of the CDR3: TGTGCCAGCAGTGAGTCGACTAGCGGGATTAGAAGAGTCGAGCAGTACTTC.

Details on this clonotype: Its ends do not fully match the called genes, so a read error is possible. The CDR3 DNA follows: TGTGCTAGCAGTTTGAAGGGACTTCATCGAAGAGGGACCCAGTACTTC. Protein: CASSLKGLHRRGTQYF. This sequence joins TRBV28 and TRBJ2-7; D may be TRBD2 (6 bases). The J call may be faulty, since TRBJ2-5 better matches the DNA end. From germline, CDR1 is MDHEN and CDR2 SYDVKM. This CDR3 comprises 16 residues.

Only a few counts were recorded for this clonotype. The chain has TRBV20-1 and TRBJ2-5, with D unclear. The CDR3 consists of 11 residues. Germline CDR1 reads DFQATT; CDR2 reads SNEGSKA (reference sequence). V dropped 3 bases and J dropped 4 bases, with 6 bases sitting between them. The CDR3 here is CSASPLETQYF. The CDR3 coding sequence is TGCAGTGCTAGTCCCCTAGAGACCCAGTACTTC.

This clonotype was recorded a few times. This sequence joins TRBV10-3 and TRBJ2-5; possible D gene TRBD1, 5 bases. There are 15 residues in the CDR3. Per germline, CDR1 ENHRY and CDR2 SYGVKD. V was shortened by 3 bases and J by 5 bases, with 16 bases between the two germline ends. The CDR3 DNA is TGTGCCATCAGTGATATCCCAGGGATGGCGGAGACCCAGTACTTC. It translates to CAISDIPGMAETQYF.

The rearrangement links TRBV27 to TRBJ1-5, with a tentative D call TRBD1 (5 bases). Germline V lookup: CDR1 MNHEY, CDR2 SMNVEV (reference sequence). This CDR3 comprises 14 residues. Trimming took 3 bases from V and 6 from J, leaving 12 bases between them. The CDR3 is CASSFDGTAQPQHF. In nucleotides, the CDR3 is TGTGCCAGCAGTTTCGATGGGACGGCTCAGCCCCAGCATTTT.

There are a few counts of this clonotype. J is TRBJ2-7 and V is TRBV12-3 or TRBV12-4; 12 bases agree with TRBD1. This CDR3 has 15 residues. J gave up 7 bases and V 5 bases, and 9 bases lay outside the gene matches. CDR3 DNA sequence: TGTGCCAGCAGTCCCTGGGACAGGGGGCGAGGGGAGCAGTACTTC. The encoded protein is CASSPWDRGRGEQYF.

Worth noting for this clonotype: One junction end disagrees with the germline gene, perhaps due to a read error. The chain links TRBV7-2 to TRBJ1-4, with a possible D match to TRBD1 (5 bases). The CDR3 is 14 amino acids. Germline lookup yields CDR1 SGHTA and CDR2 FQGNSA. DNA of the CDR3: TGCGCCAGCAGCCGAGGGACGGGGAATGACAAACTGTTTTTT. Amino acids: CASSRGTGNDKLFF.

This clonotype was picked up a small number of times. A much larger clone lies a single base off, so this may be a read error. The chain carries TRBV15 and TRBJ2-1; D is perhaps TRBD1 (6 bases). The J call may be mistaken, given a closer DNA end match to TRBJ2-7. Germline assignment: CDR1 LNHNV and CDR2 YYDKDF (reference sequence). The CDR3 extends over 14 amino acids. The CDR3 DNA reads as TGTGCCACCAGCAGAGACAGGGGCTACAATGAGCAGTACTTC. Amino acids: CATSRDRGYNEQYF.

The chain's CDR3 is CASSLVGSAQHGYTF. The CDR3 DNA is TGTGCCAGCAGCTTAGTTGGCTCAGCTCAGCATGGCTACACCTTC. The rearrangement joins TRBV7-6 to TRBJ1-2; D gene uncertain. The CDR3 totals 15 residues. Trimming stripped 1 base from V and 6 bases from J, with 15 bases between. Germline assignment: CDR1 SGHVS and CDR2 FNYEAQ. Together with reference TRBV7-6 and TRBJ1-2, the CDR3 gives the full variable domain: GAGVSQSPRYKVTKRGQDVALRCDPISGHVSLYWYRQALGQGPEFLTYFNYEAQQDKSGLPNDRFSAERPEGSISTLTIQRTEQRDSAMYRCASSLVGSAQHGYTFGSGTRLTVV.

In this sample, this clonotype turned up a few times. The chain recombines TRBV6-2 or TRBV6-3 with TRBJ2-5; 8 bases line up with TRBD2. Germline CDR1 reads MNHEY; CDR2 reads SVGEGT. The J segment lost 3 bases and the V segment lost 3 bases, leaving 6 bases of the junction unmatched. The CDR3 is 15 amino acids. The CDR3 region is CASSYRAGAKETQYF. CDR3 nucleotides: TGTGCCAGCAGTTATCGAGCGGGAGCAAAAGAGACCCAGTACTTC.

The J gene is TRBJ1-4, the V gene TRBV20-1; a weak D match, TRBD1 (5 bases). With 4 bases removed from V and 6 bases from J, the gap between germline ends came to 12 bases. The CDR3 has 13 amino acids. CDR1 DFQATT and CDR2 SNEGSKA come from the germline V gene (reference sequence). CDR3 in amino acids: CSAIRTQDEKLFF. Written as DNA, the CDR3 is TGCAGTGCTATAAGGACACAAGATGAAAAACTGTTTTTT.

The rearrangement joins TRBV10-3 to TRBJ2-5; no firm D call. Trimming left V 0 bases short and J 0 bases short, with 14 bases between. The length of the CDR3 is 17 residues. CDR1 ENHRY and CDR2 SYGVKD come from the germline V gene. CDR3: CAISESSSATYQETQYF. In DNA, the CDR3 is TGTGCCATCAGTGAGTCTAGCTCAGCTACGTACCAAGAGACCCAGTACTTC.

The gene calls are TRBV11-2 and TRBJ2-7; D might be TRBD1 or TRBD2, each matching 5 bases. The CDR3 has 18 amino acids. The ends were cut back, 5 bases at V and 0 bases at J, with 23 bases in the middle. Germline V CDR1 and CDR2: SGHAT, FQNNGV. The CDR3 DNA follows: TGTGCCAGCAGCCACCAAACAGGATCGGCAGGGAGCTCCTACGAGCAGTACTTC. Translated, it gives CASSHQTGSAGSSYEQYF.